The 8 T cell receptor beta chains presented below share a single source sample, sequenced in a study of T-cell memory formation after mild COVID-19. TCRdb re-called the 5' RACE reads through MiXCR, storing one row per CDR3 protein. The table records around 200,000 distinct CDR3 sequences, roughly 27% of them present only once. Material: PBMCs or a T cell subset sorted from them (not recorded which). The receptors derive from an adult woman who had mild COVID-19 (a few samples of this study predate the infection). Cell type and time point are not known.

This clonotype has more than one count but fewer than ten. This chain uses TRBV9 with TRBJ2-3, with 8 bases matching TRBD1. Per germline, CDR1 SGDLS and CDR2 YYNGEE. This CDR3 spans 18 amino acids. After removal of 0 bases from V and 1 base from J, the junction contained 10 bases not matched to a gene. The CDR3 sequence is CASSVGRTGYSGTDTQYF. The DNA of the CDR3 is TGTGCCAGCAGCGTAGGTCGGACAGGGTATTCTGGCACAGATACGCAGTATTTT.

The V call is TRBV12-3 or TRBV12-4, the J call TRBJ2-5; tentatively, D is TRBD2 (5 bases). V lost 6 bases and J lost 5, with 16 bases in between. The CDR3 consists of 14 residues. CDR3 region: CASRILLAAETQYF. The DNA of the CDR3 is TGTGCCAGCAGAATCCTTCTAGCCGCCGAGACCCAGTACTTC.

This clonotype was seen a handful of times. The chain has TRBV15 and TRBJ2-3; 9 bases line up with TRBD1. This CDR3 has 16 residues. Germline V gives CDR1 LNHNV, CDR2 YYDKDF (reference sequence). Losses at the gene ends were 5 bases for V and 2 bases for J; bases not matched to a gene: 8. CDR3 sequence reads: CATSGTGGLITDTQYF. CDR3 in DNA: TGTGCCACCAGCGGAACAGGGGGCTTGATCACAGATACGCAGTATTTT.

This clonotype was detected only a few times. This sequence joins TRBV4-1 and TRBJ2-5; TRBD1 or TRBD2 may be the D gene (5 bases each). Germline CDR1 MGHRA, CDR2 YSYEKL. This CDR3 is 13 amino acids long. Trimming removed 5 bases from V and 14 bases from J, with 21 bases in between. CDR3 region: CASSGRRSRDVYF. CDR3 nucleotide sequence: TGCGCCAGCAGCGGGCGCCGATCCCGGGACGTCTACTTC.

The chain joins TRBV6-7 to TRBJ2-1; 9 positions match TRBD2. TRBV6-7 qualifies as an ORF whose function is uncertain. CDR3 length equals 16 residues. After removal of 5 bases from V and 8 bases from J, the junction contained 13 bases not matched to a gene. CDR3 DNA sequence: TGTGCCAGCAGTGAAATAGCGGGAGTAGGTGATCATGAGCAGTTCTTC. Amino acids: CASSEIAGVGDHEQFF.

The chain is built from TRBV10-3 and TRBJ2-7; possibly TRBD1 for D (5 bases). This CDR3 is built from 16 residues. V lost 0 bases to trimming and J lost 2 bases, with 14 bases between them. Germline-derived CDR1 and CDR2 are ENHRY and SYGVKD. DNA of the CDR3: TGTGCCATCAGTGAGTCAGGGCAGGGTAGCACCTACGAGCAGTACTTC. Translating gives CAISESGQGSTYEQYF.

This clonotype occurred a few times. This sequence joins TRBV3-1 and TRBJ2-3; 8 bases are a match to TRBD2. This CDR3 has 16 residues. Germline V CDR1 and CDR2: LGHDT, YNNKEL (reference sequence). J gave up 3 bases and V 0 bases, and 5 bases lay outside the gene matches. CDR3 residues: CASSQDPASGTDTQYF. The CDR3 region has the DNA TGTGCCAGCAGCCAAGATCCGGCTAGCGGGACAGATACGCAGTATTTT.

The rearrangement links TRBV7-3 to TRBJ2-1; 9 nucleotides line up with TRBD1. Germline V lookup: CDR1 SGHTA, CDR2 FQGTGA. The CDR3 is 14 amino acids. Germline trimming cut 5 bases from V and 8 bases from J; bases unmatched to any gene: 7. CDR3 sequence reads: CASSPGTGPDEQFF. CDR3 in DNA: TGTGCCAGCAGCCCGGGGACAGGGCCCGATGAGCAGTTCTTC.